This T cell receptor beta chain derives from a study of OX40 agonist ivuxolimab in advanced cancers. For the study at large: The patients received ivuxolimab by intravenous route every 2 weeks at 0.01 to 10 mg/kg. Past anti-PD-1, anti-PD-L1 or anti-CTLA-4 therapy was accepted, and 40% had received some. Study-wide points: There were, on average, more expanded clones in CD8+ T cells than in CD4+. Within 6 weeks, CD4+ and CD8+ blood T cells expanded clonally at 0.1 to 3.0 mg/kg.

As concerns this clone: Antigen specificity is unknown. One end of the junction is discordant with germline, which a read error may explain.

The germline gives CDR1 SGHDT, CDR2 YYEEEE. The CDR3 covers 14 residues. Some clones are missing from TCRdb's copy, which holds only in-frame ones; the method was immunoSEQ multiplex PCR. The data show about 60,000 clones, 85% seen once. This sequence joins TRBV5-6 and TRBJ1-2; D call uncertain. The sample was CD4+ or CD8+ T cells sorted from blood, taken in a trial of the OX40 agonist ivuxolimab. This TCR was sampled from an adult with an advanced solid tumor such as melanoma, head and neck, liver or kidney cancer. This CDR3 reads CASSLFGPGYVYTF. The CDR3 region has the DNA TGTGCCAGCAGCTTATTTGGACCGGGCTATGTCTACACCTTC. The full variable domain, rest sourced from reference TRBV5-6 and TRBJ1-2, is DAGVTQSPTHLIKTRGQQVTLRCSPKSGHDTVSWYQQALGQGPQFIFQYYEEEERQRGNFPDRFSGHQFPNYSSELNVNALLLGDSALYLCASSLFGPGYVYTFGSGTRLTVV.